This T cell receptor beta chain emerged from a study of blood T cell repertoires in COVID-19. On the study more broadly: T cells, B-cell-depleted T cells, or PBMCs supplied cDNA or gDNA.

CDR1 and CDR2 (germline): SGHTS, YDEGEE. CDR3 length: 15 amino acids. Deletions cut 1 base from V and 3 bases from J, with 13 bases between. In the study's own analysis: Counts of nucleated cells, estimated from reference gene primer amplification, were obtained. Data came from immunoSEQ multiplex PCR; TCRdb stores just in-frame clones and leaves some out. The D gene and trimming were derived from the DNA, and the V and J assignments and clone size from that table. This table has about 150,000 clones, over 75% appearing once. The receptor was derived from a human donor in a cohort sampled during active COVID-19. Sequencing input: peripheral blood. The rearrangement links TRBV5-8 to TRBJ1-1; D is undetermined. CDR3 nucleotide sequence: TGTGCCAGCAGCTTGTGGTTAGTATCCGACACTGAAGCTTTCTTT. Its protein product is CASSLWLVSDTEAFF.